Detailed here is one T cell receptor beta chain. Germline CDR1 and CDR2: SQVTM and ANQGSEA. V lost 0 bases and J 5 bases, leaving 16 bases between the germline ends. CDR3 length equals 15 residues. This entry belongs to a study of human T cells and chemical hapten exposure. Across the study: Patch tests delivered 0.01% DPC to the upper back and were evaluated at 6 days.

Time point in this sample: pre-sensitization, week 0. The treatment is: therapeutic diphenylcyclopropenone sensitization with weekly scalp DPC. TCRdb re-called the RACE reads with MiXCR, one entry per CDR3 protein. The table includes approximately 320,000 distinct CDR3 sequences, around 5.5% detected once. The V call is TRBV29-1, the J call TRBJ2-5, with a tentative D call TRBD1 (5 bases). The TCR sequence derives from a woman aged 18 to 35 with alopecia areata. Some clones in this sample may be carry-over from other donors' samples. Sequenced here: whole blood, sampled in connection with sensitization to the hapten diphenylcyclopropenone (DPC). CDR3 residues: CSVEDRRQLRETQYF. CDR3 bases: TGCAGCGTTGAAGATCGAAGACAGCTACGGGAGACCCAGTACTTC.